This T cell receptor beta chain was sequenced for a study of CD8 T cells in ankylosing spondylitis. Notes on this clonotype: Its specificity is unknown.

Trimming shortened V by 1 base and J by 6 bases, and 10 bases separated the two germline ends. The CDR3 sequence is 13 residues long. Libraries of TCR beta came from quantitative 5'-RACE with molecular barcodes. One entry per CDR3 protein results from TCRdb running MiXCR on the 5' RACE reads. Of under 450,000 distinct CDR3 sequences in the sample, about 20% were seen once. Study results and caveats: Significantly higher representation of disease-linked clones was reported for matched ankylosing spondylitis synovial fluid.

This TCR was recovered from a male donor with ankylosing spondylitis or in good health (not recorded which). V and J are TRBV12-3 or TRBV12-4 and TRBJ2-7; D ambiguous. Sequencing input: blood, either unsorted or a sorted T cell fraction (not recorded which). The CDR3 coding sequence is TGTGCCAGCAGTTTAGGGGTTTCGCGCGAGCAGTACTTC. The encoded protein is CASSLGVSREQYF.